This is a list of T cell receptor beta chains from one sample in a study of shared clonotypes between healthy human individuals. TCRdb's table, derived via immunoSEQ multiplex PCR, lists solely in-frame clones and lacks some. The sample has over 2 million clones, roughly 90% seen once. Material: naive CD4+ T cells from PBMCs. The receptors come from a man aged 18 to 30 in good health. Some clones in this sample may be carry-over from other donors' samples. Each CDR3 is given with its conserved first and last residue. Each record gives: clone size, D gene, J gene, V gene, CDR3 protein, CDR3 DNA. D genes are given only for firm matches. Some rows have no size entry. The others give once, few or many, or a class for an expanded clone.

clone_size: NA
d_call: TRBD1
j_call: TRBJ1-2
v_call: TRBV5-1
cdr3_aa: CASSPDRGGYGYTF
cdr3_nt: TGCGCCAGCAGTCCAGACAGGGGAGGGTACGGCTACACCTTC

clone_size: NA
d_call: TRBD2
j_call: TRBJ2-3
v_call: TRBV5-1
cdr3_aa: CASSPGLAASTDTQYF
cdr3_nt: TGCGCCAGCAGCCCCGGACTAGCGGCCAGCACAGATACGCAGTATTTT

clone_size: NA
d_call: TRBD1
j_call: TRBJ2-2
v_call: TRBV18
cdr3_aa: CASSPDLRQGAGELFF
cdr3_nt: TGTGCCAGCTCACCGGACCTTCGGCAGGGGGCCGGGGAGCTGTTTTTT

clone_size: NA
d_call: NA
j_call: TRBJ2-1
v_call: TRBV5-1
cdr3_aa: CASSPSDPVSYNEQFF
cdr3_nt: TGCGCCAGCAGCCCGAGTGATCCGGTCTCCTACAATGAGCAGTTCTTC

clone_size: NA
d_call: NA
j_call: TRBJ2-1
v_call: TRBV7-3
cdr3_aa: CASSLLGSYNEQFF
cdr3_nt: TGTGCCAGCAGCTTATTAGGATCCTACAATGAGCAGTTCTTC

clone_size: NA
d_call: TRBD1
j_call: TRBJ2-1
v_call: TRBV7-9
cdr3_aa: CASSLVGQGSSYNEQFF
cdr3_nt: TGTGCCAGCAGCTTAGTGGGACAGGGGAGCTCCTACAATGAGCAGTTCTTC

clone_size: NA
d_call: TRBD1
j_call: TRBJ1-5
v_call: TRBV4-2
cdr3_aa: CASSQTGTGISQPQHF
cdr3_nt: TGTGCCAGCAGCCAAACCGGGACAGGGATCAGTCAGCCCCAGCATTTT

clone_size: NA
d_call: TRBD2
j_call: TRBJ2-3
v_call: TRBV5-1
cdr3_aa: CASRLAGASDTQYF
cdr3_nt: TGCGCCAGCAGATTAGCGGGAGCATCGGATACGCAGTATTTT

clone_size: NA
d_call: NA
j_call: TRBJ2-2
v_call: TRBV5-4
cdr3_aa: CASSPGTSTANTGELFF
cdr3_nt: TGTGCCAGCAGCCCGGGTACGTCGACAGCAAACACCGGGGAGCTGTTTTTT

clone_size: NA
d_call: NA
j_call: TRBJ1-6
v_call: TRBV2
cdr3_aa: CASRAGLGDNSPLHF
cdr3_nt: TGTGCCAGCAGGGCAGGGTTGGGGGACAATTCACCCCTCCACTTT

clone_size: NA
d_call: TRBD2
j_call: TRBJ2-4
v_call: TRBV4-2
cdr3_aa: CASSQDQLAGLAKNIQYF
cdr3_nt: TGTGCCAGCAGCCAAGATCAACTAGCGGGTTTAGCCAAAAACATTCAGTACTTC

clone_size: NA
d_call: NA
j_call: TRBJ2-2
v_call: TRBV15
cdr3_aa: CATSRGLAGELFF
cdr3_nt: TGTGCCACCAGCAGAGGGTTAGCCGGGGAGCTGTTTTTT

clone_size: NA
d_call: TRBD1
j_call: TRBJ1-1
v_call: TRBV5-5
cdr3_aa: CASSLGQGWGAFF
cdr3_nt: TGTGCCAGCAGCCTCGGACAGGGTTGGGGAGCTTTCTTT

clone_size: NA
d_call: NA
j_call: TRBJ1-1
v_call: TRBV28
cdr3_aa: CASRPSAGATLNTEAFF
cdr3_nt: TGTGCCAGCAGACCCTCAGCAGGGGCCACCTTGAACACTGAAGCTTTCTTT

clone_size: once
d_call: NA
j_call: TRBJ2-7
v_call: TRBV5-5
cdr3_aa: CASSTGTVALYEQYF
cdr3_nt: TGTGCCAGCAGCACCGGGACGGTGGCACTTTACGAGCAGTACTTC

clone_size: NA
d_call: TRBD1
j_call: TRBJ2-6
v_call: TRBV28
cdr3_aa: CASSGQGPGANVLTF
cdr3_nt: TGTGCCAGCAGTGGACAGGGGCCGGGGGCCAACGTCCTGACTTTC

clone_size: once
d_call: TRBD2
j_call: TRBJ2-1
v_call: TRBV7-3
cdr3_aa: CASSFRREEQFF
cdr3_nt: TGTGCCAGCAGCTTTCGGCGGGAGGAGCAGTTCTTC

clone_size: NA
d_call: TRBD2
j_call: TRBJ2-1
v_call: TRBV5-4
cdr3_aa: CASSLGTSGRGLEQFF
cdr3_nt: TGTGCCAGCAGCTTGGGGACGAGCGGGAGAGGTCTTGAGCAGTTCTTC

clone_size: NA
d_call: TRBD1
j_call: TRBJ1-2
v_call: TRBV5-4
cdr3_aa: CASSSPTGSNYGYTF
cdr3_nt: TGTGCCAGCAGCTCGCCGACAGGGTCAAACTATGGCTACACCTTC

clone_size: NA
d_call: TRBD1
j_call: TRBJ1-2
v_call: TRBV5-1
cdr3_aa: CASSSDRVNGYTF
cdr3_nt: TGCGCCAGCAGCTCCGACAGGGTCAATGGCTACACCTTC

clone_size: NA
d_call: TRBD2
j_call: TRBJ2-6
v_call: TRBV5-1
cdr3_aa: CASSARTSGSLRGGANVLTF
cdr3_nt: TGCGCCAGCAGCGCCAGGACTAGCGGGAGCCTCAGGGGTGGGGCCAACGTCCTGACTTTC

clone_size: NA
d_call: NA
j_call: TRBJ2-1
v_call: TRBV28
cdr3_aa: CASGWGTWDEQFF
cdr3_nt: TGTGCCAGCGGGTGGGGTACGTGGGATGAGCAGTTCTTC

clone_size: once
d_call: TRBD2
j_call: TRBJ2-7
v_call: TRBV4-1
cdr3_aa: CASSQPGGGLTYEQYF
cdr3_nt: TGCGCCAGCAGCCAACCTGGGGGAGGGCTGACTTACGAGCAGTACTTC

clone_size: few
d_call: NA
j_call: TRBJ2-7
v_call: TRBV5-1
cdr3_aa: CASSLEGAYEQYF
cdr3_nt: TGCGCCAGCAGCTTGGAAGGGGCCTACGAGCAGTACTTC

clone_size: NA
d_call: NA
j_call: TRBJ2-7
v_call: TRBV2
cdr3_aa: CASMEDLNEQYF
cdr3_nt: TGTGCCAGCATGGAGGACCTAAACGAGCAGTACTTC

clone_size: NA
d_call: NA
j_call: TRBJ1-2
v_call: TRBV4-1
cdr3_aa: CASSQERRSPADYGYTF
cdr3_nt: TGCGCCAGCAGCCAAGAACGCAGGTCACCGGCGGACTATGGCTACACCTTC

clone_size: few
d_call: NA
j_call: TRBJ2-5
v_call: TRBV30
cdr3_aa: CAWRERETQYF
cdr3_nt: TGTGCCTGGAGAGAGAGGGAGACCCAGTACTTC

clone_size: few
d_call: TRBD1
j_call: TRBJ2-7
v_call: TRBV2
cdr3_aa: CASSVKDRGAYEQYF
cdr3_nt: TGTGCCAGCAGTGTTAAAGACAGGGGGGCCTACGAGCAGTACTTC

clone_size: NA
d_call: TRBD1
j_call: TRBJ1-2
v_call: TRBV9
cdr3_aa: CASSARQGANYGYTF
cdr3_nt: TGTGCCAGCAGCGCCCGACAGGGAGCTAACTATGGCTACACCTTC